This T cell receptor beta chain was identified in a study of blood T cell repertoires in COVID-19. As for the study in general: Donors in the United States, Italy and Spain gave samples during acute or convalescent COVID-19. PBMCs, B-cell-depleted T cells, or T cells provided the cDNA or gDNA that made up the material.

Original processing methods: Cell counts per sample came from amplifying reference gene primers. Produced via immunoSEQ multiplex PCR; TCRdb's table is partial and in-frame only. V and J calls and clone size are those listed in that table; D and trimming were worked out from the DNA. The sample records 88,000 or so clones, roughly 83% being singletons. Trimming cost V 6 bases and J 5 bases, with 18 bases left between them. This CDR3 region has 15 residues. Germline CDR1 SGHAT, CDR2 FQDESV (reference sequence). The rearrangement joins TRBV11-1 to TRBJ2-3, with D perhaps matching TRBD2 (5 bases). This TCR was recovered from a human donor in a cohort sampled during active COVID-19. The source material was peripheral blood. CDR3 nucleotide sequence: TGTGCCAGCAGGCAGACTCGAGCGGACTTAGATACGCAGTATTTT. Translation: CASRQTRADLDTQYF.